A selection of T cell receptor beta chains follows, all from one sample in a study of T cells expressing NK-cell markers. TCRdb reanalyzed the 5' RACE reads and collapses them to one entry per CDR3 protein, without DNA. The sample features roughly 390,000 distinct CDR3 sequences, with about 11% in its top ten. Sequencing was carried out using blood T cells: a sorted CD56 or NKG2C T cell subset, CD4+ or CD8+ T cells, or bulk PBMC T cells (not recorded which). The origin of the receptors is a woman aged 50 to 60 in good health. CDR3s include the opening cysteine and the closing phenylalanine or tryptophan. Fields, in order: J gene, V gene, CDR3 protein.

TRBJ2-5 | TRBV5-1 | CASSAFGQGGETQYF
TRBJ2-1 | TRBV1 | CTSSFCGGRNEQFF
TRBJ2-1 | TRBV7-3 | CASSSQPTTYNEQFF
TRBJ2-3 | TRBV27 | CASSPQGKPHTDTQYF
TRBJ1-4 | TRBV5-6 | CASSIRQGRSEKLFF
TRBJ1-5 | TRBV20-1 | CSVRPGTNQPQHF
TRBJ2-3 | TRBV19 | CASSVRLALSTDTQYF
TRBJ2-3 | TRBV3-1 | CASSQGRGGDTQYF
TRBJ2-5 | TRBV7-9 | CASSFQEEMETQYF
TRBJ2-5 | TRBV7-6 | CASSLDGAGPRETQYF
TRBJ2-3 | TRBV12-3/TRBV12-4 | CASGAGEGTDTQYF
TRBJ2-1 | TRBV12-3/TRBV12-4 | CATGTVSNEQFF
TRBJ2-1 | TRBV11-2 | CASSLGRTGDNEQFF
TRBJ1-1 | TRBV11-1 | CASSFGGTRTEAFF
TRBJ2-3 | TRBV7-9 | CASSSGLAIITDTQYF
TRBJ1-2 | TRBV12-3/TRBV12-4 | CASSLEGRSGYTF
TRBJ2-1 | TRBV11-2 | CASSFLAGGHDEQFF
TRBJ2-3 | TRBV20-1 | CSARDTGAALITQYF